This T cell receptor beta chain is from a study of CD8 T cells in ankylosing spondylitis. Overall study findings and caveats: Among TCR beta sequences, a motif of several highly homologous variants appeared characteristic of ankylosing spondylitis blood. Relatively rare in peripheral blood, disease-linked clones were also CD8+. Reportedly, matched ankylosing spondylitis synovial fluid was significantly enriched for disease-linked clones.

Of note for this clonotype: What it binds is not known.

The CDR3 spans 16 residues. Between the trimmed V and J ends, which lost 0 bases and 4 bases, there was a span of 13 bases. Germline V lookup: CDR1 LGHNA, CDR2 YSLEER. The TCR beta libraries were generated through quantitative 5'-RACE incorporating molecular barcodes. TCRdb independently ran MiXCR on the 5' RACE reads; one entry per CDR3 protein. The sample lists about 330,000 distinct CDR3 sequences; roughly 8% were seen once. The gene calls are TRBV4-3 and TRBJ2-1; a weak D match, TRBD1 (5 bases). Sequences were obtained from blood, either unsorted or a sorted T cell fraction (not recorded which). The TCR comes from a male donor with ankylosing spondylitis. The CDR3 nucleotides are TGCGCCAGCAGCCAAGATTTCGGGCAGGGTTACAATGAGCAGTTCTTC. Protein sequence: CASSQDFGQGYNEQFF.